What follows are 11 T cell receptor beta chains derived from one specimen sequenced in a study of shared T cell receptors in the human thymus. TCRdb's table, derived via immunoSEQ multiplex PCR, lists solely in-frame clones and lacks some. Of 500,000 to 850,000 clones in the sample, around 87% were seen once. These data were likewise used in another study, on human thymus T cells.

Sequencing was carried out using thymocytes. The receptors derive from a boy younger than two with a congenital heart defect.

This chain uses TRBV7-2 with TRBJ1-2, with D possibly being TRBD1 (6 bases). V gave up 7 bases and J gave up 4 bases, with 13 bases separating them. The germline V gene has CDR1 SGHTA and CDR2 FQGNSA. CDR3 length: 13 amino acids. The CDR3, as DNA: TGTGCCAGCATTGGGGGCGTCCCCTATGGCTACACCTTC. Translated: CASIGGVPYGYTF.

Concerning this clone itself: This sample includes further DNA sequences coding for the same CDR3. The chain recombines TRBV5-4 with TRBJ1-6; unclear D gene. Deletions cut 1 base from V and 13 bases from J, with 21 bases between. The CDR3 consists of 16 residues. Per the germline V gene, CDR1 is SGHNT and CDR2 is YYREEE (reference sequence). CDR3 DNA sequence: TGTGCCAGCAGCTTGTTGTCAGGTTTTCTATCTTCCCCCCTCCACTTT. Its translation is CASSLLSGFLSSPLHF.

The chain uses TRBV19 and TRBJ1-4; tentative D call: TRBD1 (6 bases). The V gene lost 8 bases and the J gene lost 8 bases, with 18 bases spanning the gap. Germline V gene lookup returns CDR1 LNHDA and CDR2 SQIVND (reference sequence). The CDR3 runs 14 residues. The CDR3 DNA sequence: TGTGCCAGTGGTACGGGGGGGGCCGTAGAAAAACTGTTTTTT. Protein: CASGTGGAVEKLFF.

This chain links TRBV7-4 with TRBJ2-7, with D possibly matching TRBD2 (6 bases). Germline CDR1 is SGHVT and CDR2 is SQSDAQ. V dropped 1 base and J dropped 4 bases, with 14 bases sitting between them. This CDR3 is 15 amino acids long. CDR3 amino acids: CASSLDSGDDYEQYF. In DNA, the CDR3 is TGTGCCAGCAGCTTAGACTCGGGAGACGATTACGAGCAGTACTTC.

The genes are TRBV5-1 and TRBJ2-7, with no clear D. Germline CDR1 reads SGHRS; CDR2 reads YFSETQ. Trimming shortened V by 4 bases and J by 0 bases, and 8 bases separated the two germline ends. The CDR3 has 13 residues. The CDR3 sequence is CASSDEVSYEQYF. In nucleotides, the CDR3 is TGCGCCAGCAGCGATGAGGTCTCCTACGAGCAGTACTTC.

This chain joins TRBV28 and TRBJ2-3, with 10 bases aligning to TRBD2. Germline V lookup: CDR1 MDHEN, CDR2 SYDVKM. After removal of 5 bases from V and 5 bases from J, the junction contained 16 bases not matched to a gene. The CDR3 covers 18 residues. The CDR3 region is CASSPGLIAGGRGDTQYF. CDR3 nucleotides: TGTGCCAGCAGTCCAGGCCTCATAGCGGGGGGCCGCGGAGATACGCAGTATTTT.

The chain combines TRBV14 with TRBJ1-1; D is undetermined. CDR3 length equals 14 residues. The germline V gene encodes CDR1 SGHDN and CDR2 FVKESK. V was pared by 2 bases and J by 7 bases, with 14 bases between. DNA of the CDR3: TGTGCCAGCAGCCAAAGTAGAGTTTCTGTTGAAGCTTTCTTT. Its protein is CASSQSRVSVEAFF.

This clone was found once. J is TRBJ1-1 and V is TRBV30, with D tentatively TRBD1 (6 bases). Looked up from germline, CDR1 is GTSNPN and CDR2 is SVGIG (reference sequence). There are 18 residues in the CDR3. Trimming cost V 0 bases and J 6 bases, with 26 bases left between them. The CDR3 loop reads CAWSVFFWVAGERPEAFF. CDR3 nucleotide sequence: TGTGCCTGGAGTGTATTTTTTTGGGTGGCAGGGGAGAGGCCTGAAGCTTTCTTT.

V usage is TRBV25-1 and J usage is TRBJ2-3, with 7 bases matching TRBD1. The germline gives CDR1 MGHDK, CDR2 SYGVNS. The V segment lost 6 bases and the J segment 0 bases; nucleotides outside the gene matches: 3. There are 14 residues in the CDR3. CDR3 in DNA: TGTGCCAGCAGGATAGGGGGCAGCACAGATACGCAGTATTTT. Protein sequence: CASRIGGSTDTQYF.

The chain is built from TRBV28 and TRBJ2-7; 9 nucleotides agree with TRBD1. This CDR3 is 15 amino acids long. Trimming at V came to 7 bases and at J to 2 bases, leaving 9 bases not matched to a gene. Germline V lookup: CDR1 MDHEN, CDR2 SYDVKM. In DNA form, the CDR3 reads TGTGCCAGCACTATTGCCGGGACAGGGACCTACGAGCAGTACTTC. As protein: CASTIAGTGTYEQYF.

The gene calls are TRBV28 and TRBJ1-1, with 9 positions matching TRBD1. The CDR3 extends over 20 amino acids. The V gene's germline CDR1 is MDHEN and CDR2 SYDVKM. J lost 1 base, V lost 0 bases, and 15 bases had no gene match. DNA of the CDR3: TGTGCCAGCAGTTTATGGGGATCGGGGACAGGGCTATCTGGGAACACTGAAGCTTTCTTT. Its translation is CASSLWGSGTGLSGNTEAFF.